This T cell receptor (beta chain) stems from a study of T cell changes during pregnancy in multiple sclerosis. Sequencing used immunoSEQ multiplex PCR; TCRdb keeps in-frame clones, though not all of them. The sample holds 90,000 to 100,000 clones, roughly 94% seen once. There are 15 residues in the CDR3. J was trimmed by 5 bases and V by 5 bases; bases with no gene match: 7. CDR1 and CDR2 (germline): LNHDA, SQIVND (reference sequence). This sequence joins TRBV19 and TRBJ2-7; 12 bases agree with TRBD1. This TCR derives from a female donor in good health, enrolled as a control in a pregnancy study. Sequencing used peripheral blood, obtained after pregnancy. Here the CDR3 DNA reads TGTGCCAGTAGTGTGACCGGGACAGGGGGCAACGAGCAGTACTTC. Translating it yields CASSVTGTGGNEQYF.